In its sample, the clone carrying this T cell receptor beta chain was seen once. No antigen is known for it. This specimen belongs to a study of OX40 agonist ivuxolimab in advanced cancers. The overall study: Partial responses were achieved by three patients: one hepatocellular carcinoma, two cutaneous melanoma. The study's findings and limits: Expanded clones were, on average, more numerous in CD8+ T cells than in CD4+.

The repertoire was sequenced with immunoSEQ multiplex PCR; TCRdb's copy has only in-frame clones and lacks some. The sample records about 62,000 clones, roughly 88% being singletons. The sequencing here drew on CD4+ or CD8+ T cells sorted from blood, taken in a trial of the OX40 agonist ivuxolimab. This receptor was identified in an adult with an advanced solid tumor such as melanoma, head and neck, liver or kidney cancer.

CDR3 sequence: CASSARQGYSPLHF. The CDR3 DNA is TGTGCCAGCAGCGCCCGACAGGGCTATTCACCCCTCCACTTT. This chain joins TRBV7-2 and TRBJ1-6, with 7 nucleotides matching TRBD1. The CDR3 sequence is 14 residues long. Germline assignment: CDR1 SGHTA and CDR2 FQGNSA. The trim removed 5 bases at V and 8 bases at J, leaving 6 bases unmatched.